This TCR beta chain was recovered during a study of shared clonotypes between healthy human individuals. Whole-study context: Researchers assigned three CD4 naive, three CD4 memory, two CD8 naive and one CD8 memory plate to each donor. General study findings and limits: Across subsets, estimated richness was generally greater for naive than for memory populations. Clonotypes shared by all four donors outscored non-shared clonotypes in generation probability.

The CDR3 spans 15 residues. CDR1 is SGHTA and CDR2 is FQGTGA in the germline V gene. J gave up 0 bases and V 2 bases, and 4 bases lay outside the gene matches. As to this clone: What it binds is not known.

The method was immunoSEQ multiplex PCR; TCRdb's version includes in-frame clones alone and lacks a portion of them. The table has around 2.5 million clones, more than 85% seen once; the top ten hold more than 0.35%. V and J are TRBV7-3 and TRBJ2-7; TRBD2 aligns across 7 bases. This sequence was found in a man younger than 30 in good health. Some clones in this sample may be carry-over from other donors' samples. Sample: naive CD4+ T cells from PBMCs. Subset indicated: CD45RA+ positively selected. CDR3 protein: CASSLAASGSYEQYF. The CDR3 DNA reads as TGTGCCAGCAGCTTAGCGGCTAGCGGCTCCTACGAGCAGTACTTC.